A single T cell receptor (beta chain) is shown here with its context. The antigen it recognizes is unknown. Base quality data are lacking; no much larger clone is found one base away. The library was made by PCR. Sequencing took place on an Illumina HiSeq 2500. TCR library preparation used molecular barcoding, with unique molecular identifiers applied to normalize quantification of the TCRbeta repertoire. Starting from the raw public reads, TCRdb applied fastp trimming at Q25, assembled clones with MiXCR and retained in-frame beta chains. Rows with a matching CDR3 protein are joined into one entry that keeps the most common DNA and genes. The sample table contains about 460,000 distinct CDR3 sequences; only one count was recorded for around 12% of them. Around 6% of the sample is held by the ten biggest clonotypes. This sample was taken from a study of T-cell reconstitution after alpha-beta-depleted transplantation in children (dated by TCRdb to 2016 to 2017). Broadly, across the study: T-cell immune reconstitution after TCRalphabeta/CD19-depleted allogeneic hematopoietic cell transplantation in children was quantitatively tracked in the study by means of TCR repertoire profiling.

There are 15 amino acids in the CDR3, from cysteine to phenylalanine inclusive. Only the CDR3 DNA stays, 45 bases, in frame from base 1. CDR1 and CDR2, looked up from the germline V gene, are ENHRY and SYGVKD. V sheds 2 bases and J sheds 3 bases, leaving 11 bases between their ends. The TCR sequence derives from a human donor who donated a stem cell graft to a child with combined immunodeficiency. The sequenced sample was PBMCs from the stem cell graft donor, obtained from the stem cell graft. The receptor chain draws on TRBV10-3 and TRBJ2-1, with TRBD2 as a weak D call on 6 bases. The CDR3 reads CAISEVAGYYNEQFF. The DNA sequence follows: TGTGCCATCAGTGAGGTGGCGGGATACTACAATGAGCAGTTCTTC.